Listed below are T cell receptor beta chains from one sample, sequenced in a study of OX40 agonist ivuxolimab in advanced cancers. TCRdb's table, derived via immunoSEQ multiplex PCR, lists solely in-frame clones and lacks some. The table has about 27,000 clones, around 80% seen once. The material was CD4+ or CD8+ T cells sorted from blood, obtained in a trial of the OX40 agonist ivuxolimab. These receptors originate from an adult with an advanced solid tumor such as melanoma, head and neck, liver or kidney cancer. Each CDR3 is given with its conserved first and last residue. A D gene is named only where the DNA matches it firmly. The size of a clone is reported for some rows only, either as once, few or many, or as a class for expanded clones.

CDR3 protein: CASSTGTEAFF
CDR3 DNA: TGTGCCAGCAGCACCGGCACTGAAGCTTTCTTT
CDR3 length: 11
J gene: TRBJ1-1
clone size: NA
V gene: TRBV5-5
D gene: NA

CDR3 protein: CASSLDPDSVSSYNEQFF
CDR3 DNA: TGTGCCAGCAGCTTAGATCCGGACAGCGTTAGCTCCTACAATGAGCAGTTCTTC
CDR3 length: 18
J gene: TRBJ2-1
clone size: NA
V gene: TRBV11-3
D gene: NA

CDR3 protein: CATSRDWASGTSGELFF
CDR3 DNA: TGTGCCACCAGCAGAGATTGGGCTAGCGGGACTTCCGGGGAGCTGTTTTTT
CDR3 length: 17
J gene: TRBJ2-2
clone size: NA
V gene: TRBV15
D gene: TRBD2

CDR3 protein: CASSQNPNYGYTF
CDR3 DNA: TGTGCCAGCAGTCAGAATCCTAACTATGGCTACACCTTC
CDR3 length: 13
J gene: TRBJ1-2
clone size: NA
V gene: TRBV7-9
D gene: NA

CDR3 protein: CASSLTGTGGNEQYF
CDR3 DNA: TGTGCCAGCAGCTTAACCGGGACAGGGGGCAACGAGCAGTACTTC
CDR3 length: 15
J gene: TRBJ2-7
clone size: few
V gene: TRBV13
D gene: TRBD1

CDR3 protein: CASSWRDSYEQYF
CDR3 DNA: TGTGCCAGCAGCTGGAGGGACAGCTACGAGCAGTACTTC
CDR3 length: 13
J gene: TRBJ2-7
clone size: NA
V gene: TRBV5-6
D gene: NA

CDR3 protein: CSVEETGYGYTF
CDR3 DNA: TGCAGCGTTGAAGAGACGGGCTATGGCTACACCTTC
CDR3 length: 12
J gene: TRBJ1-2
clone size: NA
V gene: TRBV29-1
D gene: NA

CDR3 protein: CASSFGSEQYF
CDR3 DNA: TGTGCCAGCAGTTTCGGGAGCGAGCAGTACTTC
CDR3 length: 11
J gene: TRBJ2-7
clone size: NA
V gene: TRBV28
D gene: NA

CDR3 protein: CASSQGSTWGGYTF
CDR3 DNA: TGTGCCAGCAGCCAGGGGTCGACTTGGGGTGGCTACACCTTC
CDR3 length: 14
J gene: TRBJ1-2
clone size: NA
V gene: TRBV6-4
D gene: NA

CDR3 protein: CASSLLVGNPDTQYF
CDR3 DNA: TGTGCCAGCAGTTTATTAGTTGGGAACCCAGATACGCAGTATTTT
CDR3 length: 15
J gene: TRBJ2-3
clone size: NA
V gene: TRBV28
D gene: NA

CDR3 protein: CASSNPLTSGVGSSYEQYF
CDR3 DNA: TGTGCCAGCAGCAATCCCTTGACTAGCGGGGTTGGCTCCTCCTACGAGCAGTACTTC
CDR3 length: 19
J gene: TRBJ2-7
clone size: NA
V gene: TRBV21-1
D gene: NA

CDR3 protein: CASSLAILTANTEAFF
CDR3 DNA: TGTGCCAGCAGCTTGGCCATCTTGACGGCGAACACTGAAGCTTTCTTT
CDR3 length: 16
J gene: TRBJ1-1
clone size: NA
V gene: TRBV5-6
D gene: NA

CDR3 protein: CASSVAGTNTEAFF
CDR3 DNA: TGTGCCAGCAGCGTAGCCGGGACGAACACTGAAGCTTTCTTT
CDR3 length: 14
J gene: TRBJ1-1
clone size: NA
V gene: TRBV9
D gene: NA

CDR3 protein: CASSQDGSWSSYEQYF
CDR3 DNA: TGCGCCAGCAGCCAAGACGGGTCTTGGAGCTCCTACGAGCAGTACTTC
CDR3 length: 16
J gene: TRBJ2-7
clone size: NA
V gene: TRBV4-1
D gene: NA

CDR3 protein: CASSQGTGGSYNEQFF
CDR3 DNA: TGCGCCAGCAGCCAAGGTACGGGGGGGTCCTACAATGAGCAGTTCTTC
CDR3 length: 16
J gene: TRBJ2-1
clone size: NA
V gene: TRBV4-1
D gene: TRBD2

CDR3 protein: CASSQSLGSNYEQYF
CDR3 DNA: TGTGCCAGCAGCCAATCATTAGGGTCCAACTACGAGCAGTACTTC
CDR3 length: 15
J gene: TRBJ2-7
clone size: NA
V gene: TRBV4-2
D gene: NA

CDR3 protein: CASRPRPDSSTDTQYF
CDR3 DNA: TGTGCCAGCAGACCGAGGCCCGATTCAAGCACAGATACGCAGTATTTT
CDR3 length: 16
J gene: TRBJ2-3
clone size: NA
V gene: TRBV9
D gene: NA

CDR3 protein: CASSPLPLAGGGEQFF
CDR3 DNA: TGCGCCAGCAGCCCACTACCGCTAGCGGGAGGTGGTGAGCAGTTCTTC
CDR3 length: 16
J gene: TRBJ2-1
clone size: NA
V gene: TRBV4-1
D gene: TRBD2

CDR3 protein: CASSLEGQSPLHF
CDR3 DNA: TGTGCCAGCAGCTTGGAGGGGCAGTCACCCCTCCACTTT
CDR3 length: 13
J gene: TRBJ1-6
clone size: NA
V gene: TRBV11-2
D gene: NA

CDR3 protein: CASSLTSGGGDTQYF
CDR3 DNA: TGTGCCAGCAGCTTAACGTCAGGAGGGGGAGATACGCAGTATTTT
CDR3 length: 15
J gene: TRBJ2-3
clone size: NA
V gene: TRBV7-3
D gene: NA

CDR3 protein: CASSPTGDNSPLHF
CDR3 DNA: TGTGCCAGCAGCCCGACAGGGGACAATTCACCCCTCCACTTT
CDR3 length: 14
J gene: TRBJ1-6
clone size: NA
V gene: TRBV7-9
D gene: TRBD1

CDR3 protein: CASSQVGIGIYEQYF
CDR3 DNA: TGTGCCAGCAGCCAAGTCGGTATCGGGATATACGAGCAGTACTTC
CDR3 length: 15
J gene: TRBJ2-7
clone size: NA
V gene: TRBV4-2
D gene: NA

CDR3 protein: CASSIGQLEAFF
CDR3 DNA: TGTGCCAGTAGTATTGGACAGCTCGAAGCTTTCTTT
CDR3 length: 12
J gene: TRBJ1-1
clone size: few
V gene: TRBV19
D gene: NA

CDR3 protein: CASSNGGLGTGIDEQYF
CDR3 DNA: TGTGCCAGCAGCAACGGGGGACTCGGGACAGGGATCGACGAGCAGTACTTC
CDR3 length: 17
J gene: TRBJ2-7
clone size: NA
V gene: TRBV28
D gene: TRBD1

CDR3 protein: CASSPGAGGIWDTQYF
CDR3 DNA: TGCGCCAGCAGCCCAGGTGCGGGGGGGATATGGGATACGCAGTATTTT
CDR3 length: 16
J gene: TRBJ2-3
clone size: NA
V gene: TRBV4-1
D gene: TRBD2

CDR3 protein: CASSQSGTGGTEQFF
CDR3 DNA: TGCGCCAGCAGCCAGAGCGGGACAGGGGGCACTGAGCAGTTCTTC
CDR3 length: 15
J gene: TRBJ2-1
clone size: few
V gene: TRBV4-1
D gene: TRBD1

CDR3 protein: CASSQVTDYTEAFF
CDR3 DNA: TGCGCCAGCAGCCAAGTTACGGACTACACTGAAGCTTTCTTT
CDR3 length: 14
J gene: TRBJ1-1
clone size: NA
V gene: TRBV4-1
D gene: NA

CDR3 protein: CASSRPRGLREQYF
CDR3 DNA: TGTGCCAGCAGTCGTCCCCGGGGCCTCCGCGAGCAGTACTTC
CDR3 length: 14
J gene: TRBJ2-7
clone size: NA
V gene: TRBV28
D gene: NA

CDR3 protein: CASSQDHPAVSYNEQFF
CDR3 DNA: TGTGCCAGCAGCCAAGATCACCCAGCGGTCTCCTACAATGAGCAGTTCTTC
CDR3 length: 17
J gene: TRBJ2-1
clone size: few
V gene: TRBV14
D gene: NA

CDR3 protein: CAITLDSSNTIYF
CDR3 DNA: TGTGCCATCACTTTGGACAGCTCAAACACCATATATTTT
CDR3 length: 13
J gene: TRBJ1-3
clone size: NA
V gene: TRBV10-3
D gene: NA

CDR3 protein: CASSQFRAGNTIYF
CDR3 DNA: TGCGCCAGCAGCCAATTCAGGGCTGGAAACACCATATATTTT
CDR3 length: 14
J gene: TRBJ1-3
clone size: NA
V gene: TRBV4-1
D gene: NA

CDR3 protein: CASSFGGSNYGYTF
CDR3 DNA: TGTGCCAGCAGTTTTGGAGGGTCTAACTATGGCTACACCTTC
CDR3 length: 14
J gene: TRBJ1-2
clone size: NA
V gene: TRBV6-6
D gene: NA

CDR3 protein: CASSLAGGIDEQYF
CDR3 DNA: TGTGCCAGCTCACTAGCGGGAGGCATCGACGAGCAGTACTTC
CDR3 length: 14
J gene: TRBJ2-7
clone size: NA
V gene: TRBV18
D gene: TRBD2

CDR3 protein: CASSVGDSSSPLHF
CDR3 DNA: TGTGCCAGCAGCGTAGGAGACAGCTCTTCACCCCTCCACTTT
CDR3 length: 14
J gene: TRBJ1-6
clone size: NA
V gene: TRBV9
D gene: NA

CDR3 protein: CASSQDPLPYTEAFF
CDR3 DNA: TGCGCCAGCAGCCAAGATCCCCTCCCATACACTGAAGCTTTCTTT
CDR3 length: 15
J gene: TRBJ1-1
clone size: NA
V gene: TRBV4-1
D gene: NA

CDR3 protein: CASSQIREYNEQFF
CDR3 DNA: TGTGCCAGCAGCCAAATCCGGGAGTACAATGAGCAGTTCTTC
CDR3 length: 14
J gene: TRBJ2-1
clone size: few
V gene: TRBV4-2
D gene: NA

CDR3 protein: CASGGVQAVTLTQYF
CDR3 DNA: TGCGCCAGCGGGGGGGTTCAGGCCGTGACTCTCACGCAGTATTTT
CDR3 length: 15
J gene: TRBJ2-3
clone size: NA
V gene: TRBV10-2
D gene: TRBD2

CDR3 protein: CASSQAGNNEQFF
CDR3 DNA: TGCGCCAGCAGCCAAGCAGGGAACAATGAGCAGTTCTTC
CDR3 length: 13
J gene: TRBJ2-1
clone size: few
V gene: TRBV4-1
D gene: NA

CDR3 protein: CASSLGTNYEQYF
CDR3 DNA: TGTGCCAGCAGTTTAGGGACAAACTACGAGCAGTACTTC
CDR3 length: 13
J gene: TRBJ2-7
clone size: NA
V gene: TRBV28
D gene: NA

CDR3 protein: CASSSGAPEQYF
CDR3 DNA: TGTGCCAGCAGCTCCGGGGCTCCCGAGCAGTACTTC
CDR3 length: 12
J gene: TRBJ2-7
clone size: NA
V gene: TRBV11-2
D gene: NA

CDR3 protein: CASSPALAKNIQYF
CDR3 DNA: TGTGCCAGCAGCCCCGCCCTAGCCAAAAACATTCAGTACTTC
CDR3 length: 14
J gene: TRBJ2-4
clone size: NA
V gene: TRBV9
D gene: NA

CDR3 protein: CASSPKRTGGLAGAKNIQYF
CDR3 DNA: TGTGCCAGCAGCCCAAAAAGGACAGGGGGACTAGCGGGAGCAAAAAACATTCAGTACTTC
CDR3 length: 20
J gene: TRBJ2-4
clone size: NA
V gene: TRBV7-8
D gene: TRBD2

CDR3 protein: CASSTRDRGGYEQYF
CDR3 DNA: TGTGCCAGTAGTACCCGGGACAGGGGTGGCTACGAGCAGTACTTC
CDR3 length: 15
J gene: TRBJ2-7
clone size: NA
V gene: TRBV19
D gene: TRBD1

CDR3 protein: CASSAYSEQYF
CDR3 DNA: TGTGCCAGCAGCGCATATTCCGAGCAGTACTTC
CDR3 length: 11
J gene: TRBJ2-7
clone size: NA
V gene: TRBV5-6
D gene: NA

CDR3 protein: CSVREYNEQFF
CDR3 DNA: TGCAGTGTGCGGGAGTACAATGAGCAGTTCTTC
CDR3 length: 11
J gene: TRBJ2-1
clone size: NA
V gene: TRBV20-1
D gene: TRBD2

CDR3 protein: CAWSVGGYEQYF
CDR3 DNA: TGTGCCTGGAGTGTGGGCGGGTACGAGCAGTACTTC
CDR3 length: 12
J gene: TRBJ2-7
clone size: NA
V gene: TRBV30
D gene: NA

CDR3 protein: CASTLGTEAFF
CDR3 DNA: TGTGCCAGCACGTTAGGGACTGAAGCTTTCTTT
CDR3 length: 11
J gene: TRBJ1-1
clone size: many
V gene: TRBV28
D gene: NA

CDR3 protein: CASSGGQGWQETQYF
CDR3 DNA: TGTGCCAGCAGCGGGGGACAGGGTTGGCAAGAGACCCAGTACTTC
CDR3 length: 15
J gene: TRBJ2-5
clone size: NA
V gene: TRBV9
D gene: TRBD1

CDR3 protein: CASSLPGGGTEAFF
CDR3 DNA: TGCGCCAGCAGCTTGCCCGGAGGAGGCACTGAAGCTTTCTTT
CDR3 length: 14
J gene: TRBJ1-1
clone size: once
V gene: TRBV5-1
D gene: NA

CDR3 protein: CASSEWSQEVYNEQFF
CDR3 DNA: TGTGCCAGCAGTGAATGGAGTCAGGAGGTCTACAATGAGCAGTTCTTC
CDR3 length: 16
J gene: TRBJ2-1
clone size: once
V gene: TRBV2
D gene: NA